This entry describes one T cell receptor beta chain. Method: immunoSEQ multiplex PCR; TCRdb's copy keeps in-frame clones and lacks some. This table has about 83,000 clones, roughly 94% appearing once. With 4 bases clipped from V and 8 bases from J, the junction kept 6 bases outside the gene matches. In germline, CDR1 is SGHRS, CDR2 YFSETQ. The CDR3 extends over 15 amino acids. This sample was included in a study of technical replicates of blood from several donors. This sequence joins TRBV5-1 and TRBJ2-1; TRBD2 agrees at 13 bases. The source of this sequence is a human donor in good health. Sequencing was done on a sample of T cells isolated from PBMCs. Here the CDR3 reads CASSTGLAGAYEQFF. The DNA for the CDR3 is TGCGCCAGCAGCACCGGACTAGCGGGAGCTTATGAGCAGTTCTTC.